This T cell receptor (beta chain) was sequenced in a study of PD-1 blockade in classical Hodgkin lymphoma. Turning to the study itself: Nivolumab dosed at 3 mg/kg went to patients intravenously every 2 weeks.

About this clone itself: As yet, its antigen is unknown.

The CDR3 is 16 residues long. Trimming stripped 0 bases from V and 3 bases from J, with 14 bases between. Germline lookup yields CDR1 SEHNR and CDR2 FQNEAQ (reference sequence). Broader study findings: In newly diagnosed patients, baseline TCR diversity was reportedly below that of healthy donors.

Exposure to brentuximab vedotin varied, and each patient had relapsed following autologous stem cell transplantation. This table comes from immunoSEQ multiplex PCR, and its TCRdb copy is limited to in-frame clones, with some not included. This sample yields thousands of clones, of which 84% are seen a single time; 30% to 40% belongs to the top ten. The gene calls are TRBV7-9 and TRBJ1-2, with D possibly TRBD1 on 5 matching bases. The receptor comes from a human donor with classical Hodgkin lymphoma. Sequenced material: peripheral blood mononuclear cells (PBMCs), taken at baseline. This CDR3 reads CASSLAAGRADYGYTF. The CDR3 DNA is TGTGCCAGCAGCTTAGCGGCGGGACGGGCTGACTATGGCTACACCTTC.